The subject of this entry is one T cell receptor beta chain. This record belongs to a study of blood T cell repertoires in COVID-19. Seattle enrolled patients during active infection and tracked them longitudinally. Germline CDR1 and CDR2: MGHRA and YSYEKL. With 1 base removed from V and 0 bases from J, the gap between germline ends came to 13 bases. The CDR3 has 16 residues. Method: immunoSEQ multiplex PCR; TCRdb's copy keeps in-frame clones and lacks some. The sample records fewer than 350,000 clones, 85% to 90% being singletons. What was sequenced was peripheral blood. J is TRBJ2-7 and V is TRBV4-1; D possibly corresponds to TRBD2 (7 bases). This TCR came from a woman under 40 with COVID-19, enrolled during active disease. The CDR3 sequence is CASSQVGGPSSYEQYF. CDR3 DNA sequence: TGCGCCAGCAGCCAAGTGGGGGGGCCCTCCTCCTACGAGCAGTACTTC.